This TCR beta chain was sequenced in a study of blood T cells in healthy people across ages. Points from the study as a whole: Long-lived and aged donors differed, with more naive CD4+ cells and higher diversity in the long-lived.

Primers used in a second PCR of roughly 6 to 11 cycles were a sample-barcoded 5' primer and a J-beta primer mix. TCRdb processed the 5' RACE reads anew with MiXCR; each CDR3 protein has one entry. The data contain about 800,000 distinct CDR3 sequences, more than 45% of them singletons. In this sample, this clonotype turned up a few times. Its antigen is currently unknown. The germline V gene encodes CDR1 SNHLY and CDR2 FYNNEI. There are 13 residues in the CDR3. This chain links TRBV2 with TRBJ2-7; the D gene is possibly TRBD1 (6 bases). The better agreement between TRBJ2-5 and the DNA end casts doubt on the J call. The specimen was blood. The clonotype comes from a man younger than 45 in good health. In DNA form, the CDR3 reads TGTGCCAGCATGAAGGGACACCGAGAGACCCAGTACTTC. This gives the protein CASMKGHRETQYF.